This entry features one TCR beta chain sequence. The data were taken from a study of cytomegalovirus exposure and HLA in healthy donors. The PCR used 60 Vbeta and 13 Jbeta primers. Clones were read by immunoSEQ multiplex PCR, and TCRdb kept only the in-frame ones, dropping some. This sample carries under 200,000 clones, about 79% of them seen once, and the ten largest clones take around 6.6%. V lost 6 bases, J lost 1 base, and 9 bases lay in between. Per the germline V gene, CDR1 is MNHEY and CDR2 is SVGAGI. The CDR3 spans 14 residues. The TCR sequence derives from a man aged 50-59 years in good health and CMV-seropositive. The V call is TRBV6-5, the J call TRBJ2-2, with D possibly matching TRBD1 (5 bases). The sequencing sample was made of PBMCs. The CDR3 bases are TGTGCCAGCAGGAGACAGATGAACACCGGGGAGCTGTTTTTT. The encoded protein is CASRRQMNTGELFF.